Listed below are T cell receptor beta chains from one sample, sequenced in a study of T cell repertoires in cytomegalovirus infection. Their recognized antigens are unknown. TCRdb reanalysed the reads using MiXCR and keeps one entry per CDR3 protein. The sample carries approximately 730,000 distinct CDR3 sequences, around a third recorded once. Material: cultured PBMCs, obtained from culture after CMV antigen stimulation. All receptors come from a human donor in good health (CMV status not recorded). Some clones in this sample may be carry-over from other donors' samples. CDR3s include the opening cysteine and the closing phenylalanine or tryptophan. The order of the fields is V gene, J gene, D gene, clone size, CDR3 DNA, CDR3 protein. The D gene is left open where the match is weak. Expanded clones are given a class, and other clones once, few, many or no size at all.

>TRBV4-3|TRBJ2-5|TRBD2|NA
TGCGCCAGCAGCCTTAGCGGGAAGGAGGAGACCCAGTACTTC
CASSLSGKEETQYF
>TRBV10-3|TRBJ2-2|NA|few
TGTGCCATCAGTGAGTCTGGAAAGGGAGAGACCGGGGAGCTGTTTTTT
CAISESGKGETGELFF
>TRBV7-2|TRBJ2-5|NA|many
TGTGCCAGCAGCCCCGGGGTTCCCCGCGTATACTTC
CASSPGVPRVYF
>TRBV2|TRBJ2-6|NA|few
TGTGCCACCACGTGGGAATTACCTGGGGCCAACGTCCTGACTTTC
CATTWELPGANVLTF
>TRBV2|TRBJ2-2|TRBD1|NA
TGTGCCAGCAGTCGACAGGGATTCAGCACCGGGGAGCTGTTTTTT
CASSRQGFSTGELFF
>TRBV7-2|TRBJ2-5|TRBD2|many
TGTGCCAGCAGTTCTGTGACTAGCGGGAGAAGAGAGACCCAGTACTTC
CASSSVTSGRRETQYF
>TRBV18|TRBJ1-3|NA|NA
TGTGCCAGCTCACCTAGGACGGACGGAAACACCATATATTTT
CASSPRTDGNTIYF
>TRBV6-2/TRBV6-3|TRBJ1-5|NA|NA
TGTGCCAGCAGCCCCGGGAGGTACTATCAGCCCCAGCATTTT
CASSPGRYYQPQHF
>TRBV7-6|TRBJ2-5|TRBD1|NA
TGTGCCAGCAGCCAATTAAGTTGGGGACAGTATCTGGAGACCCAGTACTTC
CASSQLSWGQYLETQYF
>TRBV7-2|TRBJ1-6|NA|few
TGTGCCTCAATGTTGTCGGGCGGGAATTCACCCCTCCACTTT
CASMLSGGNSPLHF
>TRBV7-4|TRBJ1-3|NA|NA
TGTGCCAGCAGCTTAGCGCCGGAGAACACCATATATTTT
CASSLAPENTIYF
>TRBV4-1|TRBJ1-2|NA|NA
TGCGCCAGCAGCCAACGCTGGAGTAACTATGGCTACACCTTC
CASSQRWSNYGYTF
>TRBV5-5|TRBJ2-1|NA|many
TGTGCCAGCAGCTTACCTTCCTACGGTGAGCAGTTCTTC
CASSLPSYGEQFF
>TRBV12-3/TRBV12-4|TRBJ2-5|NA|NA
TGTGCCAGCAGCCCCCCTCGACCGGGGAAAGCCCCAGAGACCCAGTACTTC
CASSPPRPGKAPETQYF
>TRBV5-1|TRBJ2-1|TRBD1|NA
TGCGCCAGCAGCTTGGGGACAGGGATAACCTACAATGAGCAGTTCTTC
CASSLGTGITYNEQFF
>TRBV18|TRBJ1-4|NA|NA
TGTGCCAGCTCACCACGACAGTTGGGATCTGAAAAACTGTTTTTT
CASSPRQLGSEKLFF
>TRBV7-6|TRBJ2-5|NA|many
TGTGCCAGCAGCGGGCATGCAGTCCAAGAGACCCAGTACTTC
CASSGHAVQETQYF
>TRBV7-9|TRBJ1-2|NA|few
TGTGCCAGCAGCTTACCAGGAGAAGACTATGGCTACACCTTC
CASSLPGEDYGYTF
>TRBV12-3/TRBV12-4|TRBJ2-7|TRBD1|NA
TGTGCCAGCAGTGGACAGGGGGCCCCACAGCACTTC
CASSGQGAPQHF
>TRBV7-4|TRBJ1-2|NA|many
TGTGCCAGCAGCCAGATAGGGACCCCCGGATGCGTTAACTATGGCTACACCTTC
CASSQIGTPGCVNYGYTF
>TRBV7-2|TRBJ2-3|TRBD2|once
TGTGCCAGCAGCCCTACTAGCGGGAGGGCCCGGAGCACAGATACGCAGTATTTT
CASSPTSGRARSTDTQYF
>TRBV6-2/TRBV6-3|TRBJ2-5|NA|NA
TGTGCCAGCAGTACCCGACCCTTGGCGGTGTACCAAGAGACCCAGTACTTC
CASSTRPLAVYQETQYF
>TRBV7-2|TRBJ2-1|NA|few
TGTGCCAGCAGCCCTCAGAGGCGGGATGAGCAGTTCTTC
CASSPQRRDEQFF
>TRBV15|TRBJ2-6|TRBD1|NA
TGTGCCACCAGCACGGACAGGTTCGAAACTGGGGCCAACGTCCTGACTTTC
CATSTDRFETGANVLTF
>TRBV6-1|TRBJ2-7|TRBD2|NA
TGTGCCAGCAGTGGCTCCAGCGGGGCGCCATACGAGCAGTACTTC
CASSGSSGAPYEQYF
>TRBV7-4|TRBJ2-1|TRBD2|NA
TGTGCCAGCAGCTTCCGACTAGCGGGTATAAATGAGCAGTTCTTC
CASSFRLAGINEQFF
>TRBV12-3/TRBV12-4|TRBJ1-6|NA|NA
TGTGCCAGCAGTTTAAGTCCTGGGACGGAGGTTTTTTCCCTCCACTTT
CASSLSPGTEVFSLHF
>TRBV7-2|TRBJ2-6|NA|few
TGTGCCAGCATCACCAGCTCTGGGGCCAACGTCCTGACTTTC
CASITSSGANVLTF
>TRBV7-9|TRBJ2-2|NA|few
TGTGCCAGCAACGCCCCGGGGCGGGACACCGGGGAGCTGTTTTTT
CASNAPGRDTGELFF
>TRBV12-3/TRBV12-4|TRBJ1-6|NA|NA
TGTGCCGGCAGTCCTGCAGGCGAATCACCCCTCCACTTT
CAGSPAGESPLHF
>TRBV7-2|TRBJ1-1|NA|few
TGTGCCAGCAGCCCTCTCACAGGGACTGAAGCTTTCTTT
CASSPLTGTEAFF
>TRBV4-1|TRBJ1-1|NA|few
TGCGCCAGCAGCTATAGATTGGAGACGGAGGCTTTCTTT
CASSYRLETEAFF
>TRBV7-2|TRBJ2-3|NA|many
TGTGCCAGCAGCCTGGAGGGGTGGGTCACAGATACGCAGTATTTT
CASSLEGWVTDTQYF
>TRBV7-9|TRBJ2-3|NA|NA
TGTGCCAGCAGCTTAGAGGGTTTGGCAGATACGCAGTATTTT
CASSLEGLADTQYF
>TRBV2|TRBJ1-1|NA|NA
TGTGCCAGCAGGGCAAATGTTAGGGCTTTCTTT
CASRANVRAFF
>TRBV7-6|TRBJ2-1|NA|NA
TGTGCCAGCAGCTCGCGGACAGTCTACAATGAGCAGTTCTTC
CASSSRTVYNEQFF
>TRBV12-3/TRBV12-4|TRBJ1-5|NA|NA
TGTGCCAGCAGGGCGACTTCTGCGGGGCAGCCCCAGCATTTT
CASRATSAGQPQHF
>TRBV7-9|TRBJ2-1|NA|NA
TGTGCCAGCAGCCGCGAAGGGGGGCAGTTCTTC
CASSREGGQFF
>TRBV19|TRBJ1-1|NA|few
TGTGCCAGTAGAAGGGGGGACTTGAACACTGAAGCTTTCTTT
CASRRGDLNTEAFF
>TRBV11-2|TRBJ1-1|TRBD1|NA
TGTGCCAGCAGCTCGGACAGGACTATCACTGAAGCTTTCTTT
CASSSDRTITEAFF
>TRBV7-8|TRBJ2-1|NA|many
TGTGCCAGCAGCGTCGTAGCGTGGAGCTCCTACAATGAGCAGTTCTTC
CASSVVAWSSYNEQFF
>TRBV7-9|TRBJ2-3|NA|few
TGTGCCACCGAGGGGCCAAGCACAGATACGCAGTATTTT
CATEGPSTDTQYF
>TRBV7-2|TRBJ2-1|NA|NA
TGTGCCAGCAGCTTAGTCGTTCTAGCCTACAATGAGCAGTTCTTC
CASSLVVLAYNEQFF
>TRBV6-8|TRBJ1-3|NA|NA
TGTGCCAGCAGTTACGCAGGGGAGTTAGCTGGAAACACCATATATTTT
CASSYAGELAGNTIYF
>TRBV7-6|TRBJ2-1|TRBD1|NA
TGTGCCAGCAGCTGGGGACAGGGGGGAGTTGAGTTTGAGCAGTTCTTC
CASSWGQGGVEFEQFF
>TRBV28|TRBJ1-5|NA|NA
TGTGCCAGCGCCCGGGGGACCACCGACAATCAGCCCCAGCATTTT
CASARGTTDNQPQHF
>TRBV7-2|TRBJ2-1|TRBD2|few
TGTGCCAGCAGCTCCACTAGCGTGAATAATGAGCAGTTCTTC
CASSSTSVNNEQFF
>TRBV6-2/TRBV6-3|TRBJ2-6|NA|NA
TGTGCCAGCAGTTACGTTAAGGGAAGCTCTGGGGCCAACGTCCTGACTTTC
CASSYVKGSSGANVLTF
>TRBV6-5|TRBJ1-6|NA|NA
TGTGCCAGCAGTCGGGCAGGGTTTGGTTCACCCCTCCACTTT
CASSRAGFGSPLHF
>TRBV7-9|TRBJ2-2|NA|few
TGTGCCAGCAGCCATAAGTGGACCGGGGAGCTGTTTTTT
CASSHKWTGELFF
>TRBV29-1|TRBJ2-1|TRBD2|few
TGCAGCGTTGCCGGGACTAGCTCGTACAATGAGCAGTTCTTC
CSVAGTSSYNEQFF
>TRBV6-6|TRBJ2-3|TRBD2|NA
TGTGCCAGCAGTTACTACGGGAGGGCCTCGGCAGATACGCAGTATTTT
CASSYYGRASADTQYF
>TRBV7-9|TRBJ2-7|TRBD2|NA
TGTGCCAGCAGCCTACAGGCAGGGACTAGCGGTTTCCTGGACTTC
CASSLQAGTSGFLDF